This T cell receptor beta chain is drawn from a study of glioma-infiltrating T cells after dendritic cell vaccination. This clone was observed a handful of times. J was trimmed by 1 base and V by 1 base; bases with no gene match: 4. CDR1 and CDR2 (germline): LGHNA, YNFKEQ. This CDR3 is 15 amino acids long. Some clones are missing from TCRdb's copy, which holds only in-frame ones; the method was immunoSEQ multiplex PCR. Found here are over a hundred clones, about 90% of them singletons; the top ten hold approximately 16%. This chain joins TRBV4-2 and TRBJ2-7; 7 bases are shared with TRBD1. The receptor comes from a human donor with glioblastoma. Sequencing was performed on tumor tissue, taken before dendritic cell vaccination. The CDR3 DNA follows: TGTGCCAGCAGCCAAGGACAGGGAATTTCCTACGAGCAGTACTTC. Residues: CASSQGQGISYEQYF.